The 22 T cell receptor beta chains reported below all come from one sample, sequenced in a study of spatial heterogeneity in lung cancer. General study results and limits: One measure, the expanded intratumoral alpha and beta TCR count, tracked tumor mutation counts.

The time point is: sample taken at primary tumor resection. TCRdb itself ran the 5' RACE reads through MiXCR, one entry per CDR3 protein. The sample lists 16,000 or so distinct CDR3 sequences, approximately 7% occurring once. Which antigens these TCRs recognize remains unknown. The specimen was lung tumor tissue, collected at surgery. The origin of the receptors is a female donor with early-stage non-small cell lung cancer.

Many counts were recorded for this clonotype. As an off-target read in a library built for alpha chains, this beta chain has a frequency of little significance. This chain links TRBV12-3 or TRBV12-4 with TRBJ1-6; 9 nucleotides align to TRBD1. The CDR3 has 16 amino acids. Trimming at V came to 1 base and at J to 7 bases, leaving 5 bases not matched to a gene. The CDR3 here is CASSLVGQGPNSPLHF. CDR3 sequence (DNA): TGTGCCAGCAGTTTAGTTGGACAGGGGCCCAATTCACCCCTCCACTTT.

This clonotype was recorded at least ten times. This beta chain turned up in a library designed for alpha chains; as an off-target read, its abundance says little. The chain is built from TRBV7-9 and TRBJ2-5; D possibly corresponds to TRBD1 (5 bases). This CDR3 region has 14 residues. Trimming shortened V by 1 base and J by 2 bases, and 8 bases separated the two germline ends. Germline V gene sequence: CDR1 SEHNR, CDR2 FQNEAQ (reference sequence). The CDR3 region is CASSLEAGQETQYF. CDR3 DNA: TGTGCCAGCAGCTTAGAGGCAGGGCAAGAGACCCAGTACTTC.

Concerning this clonotype: This beta chain is a stray read from a library made for alpha chains; its abundance is not meaningful. The chain recombines TRBV4-1 with TRBJ1-6; the D gene is possibly TRBD1 (5 bases). Germline assignment: CDR1 MGHRA and CDR2 YSYEKL. The CDR3 consists of 16 residues. V lost 1 base, J lost 9 bases, and 16 bases lay in between. The CDR3 is CASSQAGRSLGSPLHF. The DNA of the CDR3 is TGCGCCAGCAGCCAAGCGGGACGGAGCCTTGGTTCACCCCTCCACTTT.

Remarks on this clonotype: As an off-target read in a library built for alpha chains, this beta chain has a frequency of little significance. V is TRBV6-1 and J is TRBJ1-5; possible D gene TRBD1, 6 bases. V was shortened by 6 bases and J by 1 base, with 10 bases between the two germline ends. The CDR3 has 14 residues. CDR1 is MNHNS and CDR2 is SASEGT in the germline V gene. CDR3 nucleotides: TGTGCCAGCAGCTTACAGGGAAGCAATCAGCCCCAGCATTTT. Protein sequence: CASSLQGSNQPQHF.

In this sample, this clonotype turned up many times. Within a library made for alpha chains, this beta chain is off target, and its count is uninformative. The chain links TRBV7-9 to TRBJ1-3; weak D call: TRBD1 (6 bases). The CDR3 covers 17 residues. The V gene lost 5 bases and the J gene lost 2 bases, with 19 bases spanning the gap. Germline V gene sequence: CDR1 SEHNR, CDR2 FQNEAQ (reference sequence). DNA of the CDR3: TGTGCCAGCAGCGAAAGTGGACAGAGCTTCGCTGGAAACACCATATATTTT. Protein sequence: CASSESGQSFAGNTIYF.

This clonotype was recorded at least ten times. This beta chain turned up in a library designed for alpha chains; as an off-target read, its abundance says little. CDR3 in amino acids: CASSVAGQSYNEQFF. The CDR3 DNA reads as TGTGCCAGCAGCGTAGCGGGACAGAGTTACAATGAGCAGTTCTTC. This rearrangement joins TRBV9 to TRBJ2-1; 7 bases agree with TRBD1. The germline gives CDR1 SGDLS, CDR2 YYNGEE. The CDR3 spans 15 residues. Trimming at V came to 0 bases and at J to 4 bases, leaving 4 bases not matched to a gene. The full variable domain, with the rest looked up from reference TRBV9 and TRBJ2-1, is DSGVTQTPKHLITATGQRVTLRCSPRSGDLSVYWYQQSLDQGLQFLIQYYNGEERAKGNILERFSAQQFPDLHSELNLSSLELGDSALYFCASSVAGQSYNEQFFGPGTRLTVL.

This clonotype was counted ten times or more. The library was prepared for alpha chains; this beta chain is a stray read, so its frequency means little. This chain links TRBV9 with TRBJ2-7; 8 nucleotides agree with TRBD2. Germline CDR1 SGDLS, CDR2 YYNGEE. This CDR3 comprises 17 residues. V lost 0 bases to trimming and J lost 0 bases; unmatched junction nucleotides: 8. The CDR3: CASSVELQRGFSYEQYF. CDR3 coding DNA: TGTGCCAGCAGCGTAGAACTCCAGCGGGGGTTCTCCTACGAGCAGTACTTC.

This clonotype came up a few times. For a library built for alpha chains, this beta chain is a stray read; little rests on its size. The chain links TRBV27 to TRBJ1-5; TRBD1 matches at 7 bases. The CDR3 sequence is 15 residues long. V lost 4 bases to trimming and J lost 4 bases; unmatched junction nucleotides: 7. Per germline, CDR1 MNHEY and CDR2 SMNVEV (reference sequence). DNA for the CDR3: TGTGCCAGCAGTTCAAGGGGACAGATAAATCAGCCCCAGCATTTT. It codes for CASSSRGQINQPQHF.

This clonotype showed up many times. This beta chain turned up in a library designed for alpha chains; as an off-target read, its abundance says little. The chain combines TRBV29-1 with TRBJ2-2; no reliable D call. Germline loops: CDR1 SQVTM, CDR2 ANQGSEA. Trimming pared 1 base from V and 2 bases from J, leaving 8 bases between. The CDR3 totals 14 residues. CDR3 bases: TGCAGCGTTGAAGGCCGTAAAAACACCGGGGAGCTGTTTTTT. Translated, it gives CSVEGRKNTGELFF.

At least ten counts were recorded for this clonotype. As an off-target read in a library built for alpha chains, this beta chain has a frequency of little significance. The rearrangement joins TRBV20-1 to TRBJ1-5, with a weak D call TRBD1 (6 bases). The V end was cut by 2 bases, the J end by 6 bases, with 14 bases between. Looked up from germline, CDR1 is DFQATT and CDR2 is SNEGSKA (reference sequence). CDR3 length: 14 amino acids. CDR3 nucleotide sequence: TGCAGTGCTAGATCGGCACAGGGAGGTCAGCCCCAGCATTTT. Translated, it gives CSARSAQGGQPQHF.

This clonotype has a count of ten or more. Since it is a stray read in a library aimed at alpha chains, this beta chain has a size that is not meaningful. The chain joins TRBV5-1 to TRBJ2-3; D is perhaps TRBD1 (6 bases). Germline CDR1 is SGHRS and CDR2 is YFSETQ. Trimming removed 7 bases at V and 4 bases at J, with 19 bases between. The CDR3 sequence is 15 residues long. The DNA of the CDR3 is TGCGCCAGCGGGTGGGGGCGCGGCGAGGCAGATACGCAGTATTTT. Translating it yields CASGWGRGEADTQYF.

This clonotype qualifies as medium-sized. This beta chain came through as a stray read in a library set up for alpha chains, and its size says little. V and J are TRBV24-1 and TRBJ2-1; D could derive from TRBD1 or TRBD2 (5 bases each). CDR1 and CDR2 from the germline V gene are KGHDR and SFDVKD. The CDR3 sequence is 17 residues long. V was shortened by 4 bases and J by 5 bases, with 20 bases between the two germline ends. This CDR3 is CATSDPSRDGPNNEQFF. Here the CDR3 DNA reads TGTGCCACCAGTGACCCATCTCGGGACGGGCCTAACAATGAGCAGTTCTTC.

This clonotype was counted ten times or more. Within a library made for alpha chains, this beta chain is off target, and its count is uninformative. The chain links TRBV7-9 to TRBJ2-3, with 7 bases matching TRBD1. Germline CDR1 and CDR2: SEHNR and FQNEAQ (reference sequence). V shed 1 base, J shed 0 bases, and the junction held 1 base outside the gene matches. CDR3 length: 15 amino acids. CDR3 amino acids: CASSLGDSSTDTQYF. The CDR3 coding sequence is TGTGCCAGCAGCTTAGGGGACAGTAGCACAGATACGCAGTATTTT.

This clonotype was recorded many times. This beta chain was picked up by a library intended for alpha chains and is off target, so its count carries little meaning. The chain has TRBV5-1 and TRBJ2-3; TRBD2 is a possible D gene (7 bases). The CDR3 contains 15 residues. With 1 base removed from V and 4 bases from J, the gap between germline ends came to 13 bases. The germline V gene encodes CDR1 SGHRS and CDR2 YFSETQ. CDR3 DNA: TGCGCCAGCAGCTTGCGGGGGGCCGGGGCAGATACGCAGTATTTT. Translated, it gives CASSLRGAGADTQYF.

The sample holds a few counts of this clonotype. This beta chain appears as a stray read in a library generated for alpha chains; its size is not informative. The genes are TRBV27 and TRBJ1-1, with 7 bases fitting TRBD1. V was clipped by 8 bases and J by 6 bases; unmatched bases: 9. The CDR3 has 13 amino acids. Germline assignment: CDR1 MNHEY and CDR2 SMNVEV (reference sequence). CDR3 DNA: TGTGCCAGCCAAGACAGGGTTAGGGCTGAAGCTTTCTTT. Its translation is CASQDRVRAEAFF.

Sample share makes this clonotype medium-sized (0.01 to 0.1%). This beta chain appears as a stray read in a library generated for alpha chains; its size is not informative. The rearrangement joins TRBV2 to TRBJ2-1, with TRBD2 matching over 7 bases. CDR3 size: 18 residues. Germline CDR1 and CDR2: SNHLY and FYNNEI. J was trimmed by 7 bases and V by 4 bases; bases with no gene match: 19. In nucleotides, the CDR3 is TGTGCCAGCAGTGGGAGTAGGTCACCGGGACTAAACCTTAATGAGCAGTTCTTC. Its translation: CASSGSRSPGLNLNEQFF.

By share, this clonotype counts as medium-sized. The library was built for alpha chains, so this beta chain is an off-target read and its size means little. The chain recombines TRBV6-1 with TRBJ1-1; no definite D call. The CDR3 spans 12 residues. V was shortened by 7 bases and J by 1 base, with 7 bases between the two germline ends. Germline V gene data show CDR1 as MNHNS and CDR2 as SASEGT. This CDR3 reads CASTQWNTEAFF. The CDR3 DNA follows: TGTGCCAGCACACAATGGAACACTGAAGCTTTCTTT.

The table lists this clonotype with a few counts. With the library built for alpha chains, this beta chain is off target and its frequency is not meaningful. This chain uses TRBV20-1 with TRBJ2-7; 9 bases align to TRBD1. The CDR3 runs 14 residues. The V gene's germline CDR1 is DFQATT and CDR2 SNEGSKA (reference sequence). Germline trimming cut 7 bases from V and 1 base from J; bases unmatched to any gene: 8. The CDR3 coding sequence is TGCAGTGTCATAGAGGGACAGGGATCCTACGAGCAGTACTTC. It yields the protein CSVIEGQGSYEQYF.

This clonotype is medium-sized (0.01 to 0.1%). The library was prepared for alpha chains; this beta chain is a stray read, so its frequency means little. The chain is built from TRBV6-1 and TRBJ2-3; D is perhaps TRBD1 (5 bases). This CDR3 has 14 amino acids. Germline assignment: CDR1 MNHNS and CDR2 SASEGT. With 4 bases removed from V and 4 bases from J, the gap between germline ends came to 12 bases. The CDR3 is CASSVGQGSDTQYF. DNA of the CDR3: TGTGCCAGCAGTGTTGGGCAGGGCTCAGATACGCAGTATTTT.

This clonotype was counted a few times. Within a library made for alpha chains, this beta chain is off target, and its count is uninformative. J is TRBJ2-6 and V is TRBV4-2; maybe TRBD2 (5 bases). CDR1 is LGHNA, CDR2 YNFKEQ, per germline. The CDR3 length is 15 residues. The V end was cut by 8 bases, the J end by 4 bases, with 15 bases between. For the CDR3, the DNA is TGTGCCAGCGCGGATAGAGGGTCCGGGGCCAACGTCCTGACTTTC. Its translation: CASADRGSGANVLTF.

This clonotype was seen repeatedly, ten times or more. Being off target in a library aimed at alpha chains, this beta chain has a size of little meaning. The chain uses TRBV12-3 or TRBV12-4 and TRBJ1-6; TRBD1 matches 9 bases. There are 15 residues in the CDR3. With 6 bases clipped from V and 6 bases from J, the junction kept 6 bases outside the gene matches. Here the CDR3 reads CASSPTTGGNSPLHF. For the CDR3, the DNA is TGTGCCAGCAGCCCGACGACAGGGGGTAATTCACCCCTCCACTTT.

This clonotype appeared many times. The library was built for alpha chains, so this beta chain is an off-target read and its size means little. The V and J genes are TRBV21-1 and TRBJ2-4. TRBV21-1 is shown as a pseudogene. This CDR3 is 18 amino acids long. CDR3 sequence (DNA): TGTGCCAGCAGTTTCTCGAGAAGGGTGCTCCTAGCCAAAAACATTCAGTACTTC. Its translation: CASSFSRRVLLAKNIQYF.